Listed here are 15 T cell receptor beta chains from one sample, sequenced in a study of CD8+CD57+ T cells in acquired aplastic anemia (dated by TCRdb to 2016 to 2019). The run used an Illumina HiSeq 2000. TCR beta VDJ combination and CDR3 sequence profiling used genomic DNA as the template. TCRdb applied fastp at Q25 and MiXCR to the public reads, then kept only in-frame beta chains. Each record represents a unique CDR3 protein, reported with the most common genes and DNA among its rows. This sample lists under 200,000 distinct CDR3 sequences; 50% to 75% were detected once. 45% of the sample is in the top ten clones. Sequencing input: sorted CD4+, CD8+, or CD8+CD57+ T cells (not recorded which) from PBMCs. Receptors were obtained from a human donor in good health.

CDR3 nucleotide sequence: TGTGCCAGCAGCGGGGCCCACAGTCCATTTAATTCACCCCTCCACTTT. Residues: CASSGAHSPFNSPLHF. The chain uses TRBV9 and TRBJ1-6; D is unclear. Trimming pared 3 bases from V and 6 bases from J, leaving 16 bases between. The CDR3 has 16 residues. The V gene's germline CDR1 is SGDLS and CDR2 YYNGEE.

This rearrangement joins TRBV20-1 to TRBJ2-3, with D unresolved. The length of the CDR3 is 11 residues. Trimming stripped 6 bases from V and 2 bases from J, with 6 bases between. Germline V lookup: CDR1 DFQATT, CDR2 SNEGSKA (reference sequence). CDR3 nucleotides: TGCAGTGCCAAGACCACAGATACGCAGTATTTT. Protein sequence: CSAKTTDTQYF.

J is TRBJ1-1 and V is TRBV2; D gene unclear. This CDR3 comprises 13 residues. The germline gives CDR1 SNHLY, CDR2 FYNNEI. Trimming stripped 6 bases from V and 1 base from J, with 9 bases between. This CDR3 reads CASRVKSNTEAFF. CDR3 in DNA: TGTGCCAGCAGGGTTAAATCGAACACTGAAGCTTTCTTT.

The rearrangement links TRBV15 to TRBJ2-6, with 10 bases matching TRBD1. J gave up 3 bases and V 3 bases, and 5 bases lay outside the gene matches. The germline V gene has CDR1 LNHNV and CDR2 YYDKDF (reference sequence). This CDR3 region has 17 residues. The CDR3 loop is CATSRDRGIGGANVLTF. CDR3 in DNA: TGTGCCACCAGCAGGGACAGGGGGATAGGTGGGGCCAACGTCCTGACTTTC.

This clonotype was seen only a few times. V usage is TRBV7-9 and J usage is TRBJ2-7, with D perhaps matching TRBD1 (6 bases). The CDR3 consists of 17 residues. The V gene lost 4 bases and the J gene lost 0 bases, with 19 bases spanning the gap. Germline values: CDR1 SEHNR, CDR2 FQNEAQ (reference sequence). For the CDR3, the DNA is TGTGCCAGCAGCTCGCCTCGGACAGCTAAGAACTCCTACGAGCAGTACTTC. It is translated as CASSSPRTAKNSYEQYF.

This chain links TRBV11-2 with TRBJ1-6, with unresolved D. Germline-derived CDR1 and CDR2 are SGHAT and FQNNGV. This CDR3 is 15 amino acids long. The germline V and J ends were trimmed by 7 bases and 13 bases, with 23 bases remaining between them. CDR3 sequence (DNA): TGTGCCAGCACCTCGCTTACGGGCCGCTACTCGCCCCTCCACTTT. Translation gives CASTSLTGRYSPLHF.

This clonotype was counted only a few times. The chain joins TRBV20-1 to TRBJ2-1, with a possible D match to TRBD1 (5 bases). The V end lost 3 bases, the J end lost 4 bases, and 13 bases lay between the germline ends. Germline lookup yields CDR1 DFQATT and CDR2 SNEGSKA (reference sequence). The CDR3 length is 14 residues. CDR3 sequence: CSASPPTAYNEQFF. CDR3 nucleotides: TGCAGTGCTAGTCCCCCGACAGCTTACAATGAGCAGTTCTTC.

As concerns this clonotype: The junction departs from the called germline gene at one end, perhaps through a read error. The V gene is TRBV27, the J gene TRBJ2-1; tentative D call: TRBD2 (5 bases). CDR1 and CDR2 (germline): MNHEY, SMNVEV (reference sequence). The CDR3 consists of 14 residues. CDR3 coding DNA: TGTACCAGCAGTTTATCCGGCGGAGGCAATGAGCAGTTCTTC. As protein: CTSSLSGGGNEQFF.

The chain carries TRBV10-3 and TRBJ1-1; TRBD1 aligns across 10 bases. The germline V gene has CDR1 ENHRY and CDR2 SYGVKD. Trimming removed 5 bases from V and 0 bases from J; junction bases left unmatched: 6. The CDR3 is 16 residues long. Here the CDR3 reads CAISMGDRGLNTEAFF. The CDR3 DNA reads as TGTGCCATCAGTATGGGGGACAGGGGATTGAACACTGAAGCTTTCTTT.

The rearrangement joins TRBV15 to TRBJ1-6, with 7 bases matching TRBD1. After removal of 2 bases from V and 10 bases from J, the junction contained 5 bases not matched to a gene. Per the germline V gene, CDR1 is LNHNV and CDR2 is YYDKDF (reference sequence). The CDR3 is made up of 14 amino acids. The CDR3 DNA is TGTGCCACCAGCAGATCAGGGGGTCACTCACCCCTCCACTTT. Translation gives CATSRSGGHSPLHF.

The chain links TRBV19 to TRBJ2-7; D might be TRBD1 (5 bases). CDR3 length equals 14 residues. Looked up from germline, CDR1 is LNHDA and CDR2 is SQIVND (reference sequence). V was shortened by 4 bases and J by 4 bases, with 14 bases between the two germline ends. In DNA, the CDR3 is TGTGCCAGTAGTAGGGCGGACACCCTTTACGAGCAGTACTTC. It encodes CASSRADTLYEQYF. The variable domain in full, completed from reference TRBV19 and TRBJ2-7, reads DGGITQSPKYLFRKEGQNVTLSCEQNLNHDAMYWYRQDPGQGLRLIYYSQIVNDFQKGDIAEGYSVSREKKESFPLTVTSAQKNPTAFYLCASSRADTLYEQYFGPGTRLTVT.

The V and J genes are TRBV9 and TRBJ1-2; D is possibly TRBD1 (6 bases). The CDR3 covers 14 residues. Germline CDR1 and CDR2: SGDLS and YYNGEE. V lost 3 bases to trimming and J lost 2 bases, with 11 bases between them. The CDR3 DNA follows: TGTGCCAGCAGCGAGGGGGGCCACAACTATGGCTACACCTTC. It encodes CASSEGGHNYGYTF.

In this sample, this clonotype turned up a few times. CDR3 residues: CASSQDSPWTSGDTDTQYF. The CDR3 region has the DNA TGTGCCAGCAGCCAAGATTCCCCCTGGACTAGCGGAGACACAGATACGCAGTATTTT. V usage is TRBV3-1 and J usage is TRBJ2-3, with 10 bases aligning to TRBD2. Unmatched junction bases numbered 11, after V lost 0 bases and J lost 2 bases. CDR1 is LGHDT, CDR2 YNNKEL, per germline (reference sequence). There are 19 residues in the CDR3.

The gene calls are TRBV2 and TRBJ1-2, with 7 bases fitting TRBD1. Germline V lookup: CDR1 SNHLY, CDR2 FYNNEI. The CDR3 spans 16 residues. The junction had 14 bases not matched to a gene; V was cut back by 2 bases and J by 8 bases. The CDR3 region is CASSEYLGQTAPGYTF. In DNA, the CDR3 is TGTGCCAGCAGTGAATATTTGGGACAGACGGCACCCGGCTACACCTTC.

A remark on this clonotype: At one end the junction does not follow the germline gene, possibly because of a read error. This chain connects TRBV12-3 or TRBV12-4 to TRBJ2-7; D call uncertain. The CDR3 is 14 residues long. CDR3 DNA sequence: TGTGCCAGCAGCTTAGCTATTAGCTCCTACGAGCAGTACTTC. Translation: CASSLAISSYEQYF.